A few counts support the clone carrying this TCR beta chain. Other DNA sequences within the sample encode an identical CDR3. Clones were read by immunoSEQ multiplex PCR, and TCRdb kept only the in-frame ones, dropping some. The sample includes 250,000 or so clones, around 84% seen only once; the top ten take approximately 7.2%. The sample originates from a study of blood T cell repertoires in COVID-19. Trimming stripped 1 base from V and 5 bases from J, with 14 bases between. The CDR3 runs to 15 residues. Germline loops: CDR1 LNHNV, CDR2 YYDKDF (reference sequence). This TCR was recovered from a woman in her 70s with active or convalescent COVID-19. Sequenced material: peripheral blood. The V gene is TRBV15, the J gene TRBJ1-2, with TRBD1 as a possible D gene (6 bases). The CDR3 DNA reads as TGTGCCACCAGCAGAGGGGGGCGGGGGGAGTATGGCTACACCTTC. It is translated as CATSRGGRGEYGYTF.